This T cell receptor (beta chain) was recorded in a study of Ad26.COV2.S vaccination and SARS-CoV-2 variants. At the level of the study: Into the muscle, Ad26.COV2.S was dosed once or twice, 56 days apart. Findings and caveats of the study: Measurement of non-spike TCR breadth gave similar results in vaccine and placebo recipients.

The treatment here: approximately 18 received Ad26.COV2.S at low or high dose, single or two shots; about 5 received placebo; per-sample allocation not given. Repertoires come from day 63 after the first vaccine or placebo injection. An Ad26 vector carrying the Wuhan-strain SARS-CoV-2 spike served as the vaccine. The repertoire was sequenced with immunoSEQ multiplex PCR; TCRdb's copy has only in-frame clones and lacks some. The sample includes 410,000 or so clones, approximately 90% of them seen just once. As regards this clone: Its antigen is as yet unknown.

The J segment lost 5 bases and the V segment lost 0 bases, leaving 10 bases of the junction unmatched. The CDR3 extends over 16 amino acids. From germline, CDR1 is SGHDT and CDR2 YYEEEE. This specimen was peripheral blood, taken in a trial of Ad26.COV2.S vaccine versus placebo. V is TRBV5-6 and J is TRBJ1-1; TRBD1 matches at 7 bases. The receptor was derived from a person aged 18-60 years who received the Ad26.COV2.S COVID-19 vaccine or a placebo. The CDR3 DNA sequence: TGTGCCAGCAGCTTGGGGCTCAGACAGGGTAGGACTGAAGCTTTCTTT. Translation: CASSLGLRQGRTEAFF.